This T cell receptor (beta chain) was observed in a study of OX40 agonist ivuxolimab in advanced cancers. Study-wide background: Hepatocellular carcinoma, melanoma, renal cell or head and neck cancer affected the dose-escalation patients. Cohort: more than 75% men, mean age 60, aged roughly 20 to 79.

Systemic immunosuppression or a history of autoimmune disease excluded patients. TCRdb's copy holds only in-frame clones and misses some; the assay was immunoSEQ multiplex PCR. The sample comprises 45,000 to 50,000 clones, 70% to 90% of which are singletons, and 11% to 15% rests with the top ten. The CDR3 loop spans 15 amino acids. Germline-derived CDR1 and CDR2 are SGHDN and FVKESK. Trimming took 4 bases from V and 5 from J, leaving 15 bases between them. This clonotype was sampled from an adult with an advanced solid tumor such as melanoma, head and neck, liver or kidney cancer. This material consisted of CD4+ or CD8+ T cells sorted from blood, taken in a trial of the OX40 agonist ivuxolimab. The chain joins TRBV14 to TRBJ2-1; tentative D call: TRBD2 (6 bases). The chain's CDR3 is CASSPLGAGNNEQFF. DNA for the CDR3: TGTGCCAGCAGCCCCCTTGGAGCGGGTAACAATGAGCAGTTCTTC.